This entry concerns a single T cell receptor (beta chain). The CDR3 has 13 residues. From germline, CDR1 is LGHDT and CDR2 YNNKEL (reference sequence). The sample comes from a study of T cells expressing NK-cell markers. Reprocessing the 5' RACE reads, TCRdb reports a single entry for every CDR3 protein and omits DNA. The table gives 350,000 to 450,000 distinct CDR3 sequences; the top ten clones make up around 5.3% of it. The specimen sequenced was blood T cells: a sorted CD56 or NKG2C T cell subset, CD4+ or CD8+ T cells, or bulk PBMC T cells (not recorded which). V usage is TRBV3-1 and J usage is TRBJ2-7. This sequence originates from a man between 18 and 69 years old in good health. The CDR3 loop is CASSQPDLGEQYF.